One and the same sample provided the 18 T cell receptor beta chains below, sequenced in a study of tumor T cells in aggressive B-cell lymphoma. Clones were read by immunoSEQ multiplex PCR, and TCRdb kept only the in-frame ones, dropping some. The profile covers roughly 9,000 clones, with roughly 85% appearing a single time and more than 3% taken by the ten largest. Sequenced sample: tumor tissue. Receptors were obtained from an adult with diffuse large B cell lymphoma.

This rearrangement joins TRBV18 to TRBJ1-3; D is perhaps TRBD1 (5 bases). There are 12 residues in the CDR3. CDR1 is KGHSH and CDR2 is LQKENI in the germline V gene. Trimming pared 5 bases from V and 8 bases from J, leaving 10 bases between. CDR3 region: CASSTDRDTIYF. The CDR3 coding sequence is TGTGCCAGCTCAACCGACAGAGACACCATATATTTT.

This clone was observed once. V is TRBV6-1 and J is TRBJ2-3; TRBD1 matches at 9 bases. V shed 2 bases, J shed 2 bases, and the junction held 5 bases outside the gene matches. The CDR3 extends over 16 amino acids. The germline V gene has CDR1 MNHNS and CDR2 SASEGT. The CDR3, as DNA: TGTGCCAGCAGTGAACTCGGGACAGGGCTCACAGATACGCAGTATTTT. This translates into CASSELGTGLTDTQYF.

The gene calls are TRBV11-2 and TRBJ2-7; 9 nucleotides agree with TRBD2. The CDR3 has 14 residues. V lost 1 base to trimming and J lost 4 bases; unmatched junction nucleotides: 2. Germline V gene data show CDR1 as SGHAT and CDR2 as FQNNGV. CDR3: CASSLGSGGYEQYF. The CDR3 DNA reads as TGTGCCAGCAGCTTAGGTAGCGGGGGTTACGAGCAGTACTTC.

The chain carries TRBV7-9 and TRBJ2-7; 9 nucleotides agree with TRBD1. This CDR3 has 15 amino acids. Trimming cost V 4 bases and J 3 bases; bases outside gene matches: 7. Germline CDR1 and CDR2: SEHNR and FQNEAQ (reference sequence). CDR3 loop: CASSSSGTGRYEQYF. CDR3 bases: TGTGCCAGCAGCTCCTCCGGGACAGGGCGCTACGAGCAGTACTTC.

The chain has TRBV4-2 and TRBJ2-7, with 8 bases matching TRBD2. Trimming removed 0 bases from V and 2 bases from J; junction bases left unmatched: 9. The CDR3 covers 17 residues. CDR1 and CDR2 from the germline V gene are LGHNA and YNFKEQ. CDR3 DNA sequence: TGTGCCAGCAGCCAAGACATTAGCGGGGCTAAAGCCTACGAGCAGTACTTC. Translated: CASSQDISGAKAYEQYF.

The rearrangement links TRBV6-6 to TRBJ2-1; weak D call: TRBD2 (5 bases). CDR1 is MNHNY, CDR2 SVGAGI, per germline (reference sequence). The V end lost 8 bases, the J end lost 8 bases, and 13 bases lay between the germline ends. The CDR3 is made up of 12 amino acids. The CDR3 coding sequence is TGTGCCAGCTCGGTGAGCGGCGATGAGCAGTTCTTC. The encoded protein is CASSVSGDEQFF.

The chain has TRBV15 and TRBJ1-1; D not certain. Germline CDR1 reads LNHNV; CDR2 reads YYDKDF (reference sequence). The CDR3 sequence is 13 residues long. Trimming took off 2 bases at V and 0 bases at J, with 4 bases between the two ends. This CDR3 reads CATSRQMNTEAFF. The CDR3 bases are TGTGCCACCAGCAGACAGATGAACACTGAAGCTTTCTTT.

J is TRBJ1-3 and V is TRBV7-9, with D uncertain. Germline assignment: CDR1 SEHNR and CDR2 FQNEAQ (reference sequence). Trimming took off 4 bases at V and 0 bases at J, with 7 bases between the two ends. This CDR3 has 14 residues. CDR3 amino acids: CASSSQSSGNTIYF. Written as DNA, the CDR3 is TGTGCCAGCAGCTCACAGAGCTCTGGAAACACCATATATTTT.

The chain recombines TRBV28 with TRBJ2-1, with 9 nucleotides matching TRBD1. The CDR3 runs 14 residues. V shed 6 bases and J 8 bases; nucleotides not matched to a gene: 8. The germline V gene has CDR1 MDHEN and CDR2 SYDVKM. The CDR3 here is CASRSQGAIDEQFF. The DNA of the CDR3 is TGTGCCAGCAGGTCACAGGGGGCTATAGATGAGCAGTTCTTC.

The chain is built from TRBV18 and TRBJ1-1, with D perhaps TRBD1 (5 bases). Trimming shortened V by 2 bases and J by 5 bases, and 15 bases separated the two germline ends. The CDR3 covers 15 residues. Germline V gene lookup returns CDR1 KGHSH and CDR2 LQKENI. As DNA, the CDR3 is TGTGCCAGCTCACCATCCGGCAGGGCTGGGACTGAAGCTTTCTTT. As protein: CASSPSGRAGTEAFF.

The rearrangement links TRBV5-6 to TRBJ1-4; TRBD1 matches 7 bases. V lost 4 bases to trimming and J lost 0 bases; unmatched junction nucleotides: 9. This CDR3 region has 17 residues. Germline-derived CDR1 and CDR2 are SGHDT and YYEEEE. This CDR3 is CASSPGTVDATNEKLFF. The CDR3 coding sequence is TGTGCCAGCAGCCCTGGGACAGTCGATGCAACTAATGAAAAACTGTTTTTT.

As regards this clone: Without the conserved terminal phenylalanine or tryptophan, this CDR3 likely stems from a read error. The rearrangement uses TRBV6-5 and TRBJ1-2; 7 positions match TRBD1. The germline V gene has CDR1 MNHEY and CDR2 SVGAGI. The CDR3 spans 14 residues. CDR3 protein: CTSSYQGVRYGYTL. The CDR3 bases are TGTACCAGCAGTTACCAGGGGGTCCGATATGGCTACACCCTC.

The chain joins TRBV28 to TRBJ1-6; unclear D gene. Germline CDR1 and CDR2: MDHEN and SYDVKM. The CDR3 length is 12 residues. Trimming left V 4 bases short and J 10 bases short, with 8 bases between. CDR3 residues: CASSSRSSPLHF. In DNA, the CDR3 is TGTGCCAGCAGTTCCCGGTCCTCACCCCTCCACTTT.

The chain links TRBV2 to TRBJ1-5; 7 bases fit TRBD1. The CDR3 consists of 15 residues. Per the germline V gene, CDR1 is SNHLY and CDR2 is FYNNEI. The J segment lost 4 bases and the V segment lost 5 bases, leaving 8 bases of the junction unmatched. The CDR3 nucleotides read TGTGCCAGCAGTTCCTCAGGGGGGAAGAATCAGCCCCAGCATTTT. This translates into CASSSSGGKNQPQHF.

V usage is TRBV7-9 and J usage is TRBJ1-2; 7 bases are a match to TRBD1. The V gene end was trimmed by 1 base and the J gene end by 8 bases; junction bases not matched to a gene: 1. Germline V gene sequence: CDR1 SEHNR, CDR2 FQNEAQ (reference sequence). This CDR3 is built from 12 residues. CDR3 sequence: CASSLETGGYTF. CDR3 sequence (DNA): TGTGCCAGCAGCTTAGAGACAGGGGGCTACACCTTC.

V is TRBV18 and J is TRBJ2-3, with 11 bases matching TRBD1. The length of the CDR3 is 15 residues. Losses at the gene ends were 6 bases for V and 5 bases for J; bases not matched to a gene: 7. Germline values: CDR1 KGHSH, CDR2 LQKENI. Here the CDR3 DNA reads TGTGCCAGCTCTCCTGGACAGGGGGCGAGAGATACGCAGTATTTT. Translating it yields CASSPGQGARDTQYF.

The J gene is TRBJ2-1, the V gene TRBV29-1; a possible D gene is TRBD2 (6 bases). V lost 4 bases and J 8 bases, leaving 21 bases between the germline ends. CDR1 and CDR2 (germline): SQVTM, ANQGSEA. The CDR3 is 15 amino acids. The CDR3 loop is CSVGPLRPRGDEQFF. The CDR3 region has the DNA TGCAGCGTTGGACCCCTTCGGCCGCGGGGCGATGAGCAGTTCTTC.

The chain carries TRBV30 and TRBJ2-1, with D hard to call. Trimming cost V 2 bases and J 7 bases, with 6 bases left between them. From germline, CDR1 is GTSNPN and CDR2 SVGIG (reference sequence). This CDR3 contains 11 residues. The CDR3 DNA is TGTGCCTGGAGTCCCAGAAATGAGCAGTTCTTC. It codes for CAWSPRNEQFF.